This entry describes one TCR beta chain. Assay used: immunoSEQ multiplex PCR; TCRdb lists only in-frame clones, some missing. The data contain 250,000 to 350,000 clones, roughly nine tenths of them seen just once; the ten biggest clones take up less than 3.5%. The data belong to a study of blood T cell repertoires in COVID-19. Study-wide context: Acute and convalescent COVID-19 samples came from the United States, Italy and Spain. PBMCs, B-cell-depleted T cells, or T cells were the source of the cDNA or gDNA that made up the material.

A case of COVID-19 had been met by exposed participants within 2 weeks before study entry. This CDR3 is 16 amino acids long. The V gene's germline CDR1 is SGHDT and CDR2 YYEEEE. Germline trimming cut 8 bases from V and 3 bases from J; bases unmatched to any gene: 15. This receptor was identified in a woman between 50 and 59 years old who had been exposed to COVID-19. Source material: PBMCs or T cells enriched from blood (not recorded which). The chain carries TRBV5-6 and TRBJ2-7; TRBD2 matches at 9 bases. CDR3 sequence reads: CASTFLGTSSYYEQYF. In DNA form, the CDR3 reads TGTGCCAGTACCTTCCTCGGGACTAGCAGTTACTACGAGCAGTACTTC. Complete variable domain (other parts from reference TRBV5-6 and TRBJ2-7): DAGVTQSPTHLIKTRGQQVTLRCSPKSGHDTVSWYQQALGQGPQFIFQYYEEEERQRGNFPDRFSGHQFPNYSSELNVNALLLGDSALYLCASTFLGTSSYYEQYFGPGTRLTVT.